The entry below describes one T cell receptor (beta chain). Its specificity is unknown. Built from TCR beta cDNA, the libraries had unique molecular identifiers in them. TCRdb called the PCR reads again in MiXCR, with one record for every CDR3 protein. The sample consists of around 400,000 distinct CDR3 sequences, approximately 33% of them appearing once. The data derive from a study of post-analysis software for immune sequencing data. At the level of the study: Included courses were relapsing-remitting and secondary progressive multiple sclerosis; progressive-relapsing multiple sclerosis was also included.

The CDR3 runs 16 residues. General study findings and limits: Clustering by F measure revealed strong co-clustering among samples prepared together in one batch. Among multiple sclerosis patients, normalized Chao1 diversity was significantly below that of controls. Controls showed lower frequencies than patients for roughly five TRBV segments, and TRBV5-6, TRBV5-1 and TRBV20-1 were among these.

Material: blood. The chain joins TRBV21-1 to TRBJ2-5; the table's D call TRBD2 went unverified against the DNA. The DNA matches TRBJ2-7 better at its end, which makes the J call doubtful. TRBV21-1 is annotated as a pseudogene. The sequence came from a girl under 18 with multiple sclerosis. The CDR3 reads CASSKVSGGPPYEQYF. CDR3 sequence (DNA): TGTGCCAGCAGCAAAGTAAGCGGGGGGCCGCCCTACGAGCAGTACTTC.